A selection of T cell receptor beta chains follows, all from one sample in a study of CD8+CD57+ T cells in acquired aplastic anemia. TCRdb re-analysed the reads in MiXCR, keeping a single row per CDR3 protein. Of some 410,000 distinct CDR3 sequences detected, roughly 68% appear once; the ten largest clones hold less than 4%. The sample was sorted CD4+, CD8+, or CD8+CD57+ T cells (not recorded which) from PBMCs. Every receptor here comes from a human donor in good health, serving as a control. Each CDR3 is given with its conserved first and last residue. Each record gives: clone size, D gene, J gene, V gene, CDR3 DNA, CDR3 protein. A D gene is named only where the DNA matches it firmly. A row's size may be missing; if present it is once, few, many or a size class.

>once|-|TRBJ2-1|TRBV11-1
TGTGCCAGCAGCTTACGGCCGGCCGACAATGAGCAGTTCTTC
CASSLRPADNEQFF
>once|-|TRBJ1-6|TRBV7-2
TGTGCCAGCAGCTTAGTAGCGGGGGTTTACAATCCCCTCCACTTT
CASSLVAGVYNPLHF
>-|TRBD1|TRBJ2-1|TRBV24-1
TGTGCCACCAGAGCTTACACAGGGACAGACTACAATGAGCAGTTCTTC
CATRAYTGTDYNEQFF
>-|-|TRBJ1-5|TRBV7-2
TGCGCCAGCAGCTTGGCCGGCTGCAATTTTAACCCGTCCCAGCATTTT
CASSLAGCNFNPSQHF
>-|-|TRBJ1-5|TRBV6-2/TRBV6-3
TGTGCCAGCAGTAGAGATTCCGCCAGGGTGAGCAATCAGCCCCAGCATTTT
CASSRDSARVSNQPQHF
>-|-|TRBJ1-1|TRBV12-3/TRBV12-4
TGTGCCAGCAGTTTTATTCCGGGACGGGACACAGATACGCAGAACACTGAAGCTTTCTTT
CASSFIPGRDTDTQNTEAFF
>-|-|TRBJ2-7|TRBV7-2
TGTGCCAGCAGCTTAGCAAGGGGCCGCCACGTGTTGTACTTC
CASSLARGRHVLYF
>many|-|TRBJ1-2|TRBV29-1
TGCAGCGTTGGGGTGAGGGGGGGTCGGTTCTATGGCTACACCTTC
CSVGVRGGRFYGYTF
>-|-|TRBJ2-3|TRBV20-1
TGCAGTGTAGCCTCGGGGACGGGCACGGATACGCAGTATTTT
CSVASGTGTDTQYF
>-|-|TRBJ1-5|TRBV25-1
TGTGCCACCGTTAATCAGCCCCAGCATTTT
CATVNQPQHF
>many|-|TRBJ1-3|TRBV10-3
TGTGCCATCGGGGACTCTGGAAACACCATATATTTT
CAIGDSGNTIYF
>few|-|TRBJ1-6|TRBV5-1
TGCGCCAGCAGCTTGGCGGGAGTTCGATATAATTCACCCCTCCACTTT
CASSLAGVRYNSPLHF
>-|-|TRBJ1-4|TRBV18
TGTGCCAGCTCACCACGGGGGGGGCCCGGTAATGAAAAACTGTTTTTT
CASSPRGGPGNEKLFF
>-|TRBD1|TRBJ1-1|TRBV7-3
TGTGCCAGCAGCTTAATACTGGGACAGGGAACTCCCCCCTTCTTT
CASSLILGQGTPPFF
>-|-|TRBJ1-1|TRBV15
TGTGCCACCAGGAGAGAGGCAAGCATGAACACTAAAGCTTTTTTT
CATRREASMNTKAFF
>-|-|TRBJ2-6|TRBV6-6
TGTGCCAGCAGTTACGTAGTGTCTGGGGCCAACGTCCTGACTTTC
CASSYVVSGANVLTF
>-|-|TRBJ1-1|TRBV12-3/TRBV12-4
TGTGCCAGCAGGCTCAGGGCCTGGAACACTGAAGCTTTCTTT
CASRLRAWNTEAFF
>many|-|TRBJ2-7|TRBV30
TGTGCCTGGAGACGCGGCTCCTACGAGCAGTACTTC
CAWRRGSYEQYF
>many|-|TRBJ2-5|TRBV12-3/TRBV12-4
TGTGCCAGCAGTTTCTTAATAGAGACCCAGTACTTC
CASSFLIETQYF
>-|-|TRBJ1-2|TRBV7-2
TGTGCCAGCAGTCAACCCAACACGGAAGGCTACCCCTTC
CASSQPNTEGYPF
>-|-|TRBJ2-5|TRBV12-3/TRBV12-4
TGTGCCAGCAGCCCGACGGTCGGGGCGGGGGAGACCCAGTACTTC
CASSPTVGAGETQYF
>many|-|TRBJ2-1|TRBV7-7
TGTGCCAGCAGCTTAGACGTAACCCGACACAATGAGCAGTTCTTC
CASSLDVTRHNEQFF
>-|-|TRBJ2-3|TRBV10-2
TGCGCCAGCGGGGGCCCCACAGATACGCAGTATTTT
CASGGPTDTQYF
>many|TRBD2|TRBJ2-2|TRBV4-3
TGCGCCAGCAGCCAAGCATCGGGGGCGGGGGGGCCGGCCGGGGAGCTGTTTTTT
CASSQASGAGGPAGELFF
>once|-|TRBJ1-2|TRBV7-2
TGTGCCAGCAGCGAGGCCCCGAGCACAGGCAAGCAGTTC
CASSEAPSTGKQF
>-|-|TRBJ2-1|TRBV4-1
TGCGCCAGCAGCCAAGCAGCCAGGCAGTTCTTC
CASSQAARQFF
>-|-|TRBJ1-2|TRBV20-1
TGCAGTGCTAGAGATGAACGGGGATATGGCTACACCTTC
CSARDERGYGYTF
>-|-|TRBJ2-3|TRBV9
TGTGCCAGCAGCGCGGGTGGGGAACCGAACACCGGGGATTTT
CASSAGGEPNTGDF
>many|-|TRBJ1-4|TRBV19
TGTGCCAGTAGTATCGGCAGGGTTGCAACTAATGAAAAACTGTTTTTT
CASSIGRVATNEKLFF